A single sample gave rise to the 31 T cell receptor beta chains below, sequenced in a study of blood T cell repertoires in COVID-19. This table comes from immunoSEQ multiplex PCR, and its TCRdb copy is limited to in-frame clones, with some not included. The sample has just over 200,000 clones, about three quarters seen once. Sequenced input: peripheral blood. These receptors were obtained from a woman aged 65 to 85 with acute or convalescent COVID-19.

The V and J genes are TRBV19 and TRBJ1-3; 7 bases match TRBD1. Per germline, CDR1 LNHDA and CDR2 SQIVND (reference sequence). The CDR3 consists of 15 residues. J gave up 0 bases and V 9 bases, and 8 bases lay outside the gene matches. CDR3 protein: CASTYRGGSGNTIYF. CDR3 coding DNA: TGTGCCAGCACCTACAGGGGTGGCTCTGGAAACACCATATATTTT.

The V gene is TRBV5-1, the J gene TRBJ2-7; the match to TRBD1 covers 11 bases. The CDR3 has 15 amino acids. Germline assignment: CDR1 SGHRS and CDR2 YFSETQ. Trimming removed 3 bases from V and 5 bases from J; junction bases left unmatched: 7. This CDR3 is CASSWGTGGFDEQYF. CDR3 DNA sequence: TGCGCCAGCAGCTGGGGGACAGGGGGTTTCGACGAGCAGTACTTC.

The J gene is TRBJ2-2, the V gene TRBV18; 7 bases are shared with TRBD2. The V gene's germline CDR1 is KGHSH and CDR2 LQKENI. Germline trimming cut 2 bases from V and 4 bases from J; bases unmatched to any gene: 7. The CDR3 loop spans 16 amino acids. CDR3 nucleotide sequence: TGTGCCAGCTCACCAGATCAGCGGGGAGTCACCGGGGAGCTGTTTTTT. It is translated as CASSPDQRGVTGELFF.

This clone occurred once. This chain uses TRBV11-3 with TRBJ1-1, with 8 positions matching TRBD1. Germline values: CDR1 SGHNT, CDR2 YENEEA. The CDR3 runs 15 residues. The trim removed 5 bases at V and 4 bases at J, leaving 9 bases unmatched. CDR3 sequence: CASSPRTGQGTEAFF. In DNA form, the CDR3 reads TGTGCCAGCAGCCCGAGGACAGGGCAGGGCACTGAAGCTTTCTTT.

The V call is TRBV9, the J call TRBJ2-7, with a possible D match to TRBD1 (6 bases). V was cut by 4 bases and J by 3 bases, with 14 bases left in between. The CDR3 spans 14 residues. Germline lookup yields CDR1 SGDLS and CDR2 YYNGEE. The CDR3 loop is CASSPLGTNYEQYF. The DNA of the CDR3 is TGTGCCAGCAGCCCCCTCGGGACAAACTACGAGCAGTACTTC.

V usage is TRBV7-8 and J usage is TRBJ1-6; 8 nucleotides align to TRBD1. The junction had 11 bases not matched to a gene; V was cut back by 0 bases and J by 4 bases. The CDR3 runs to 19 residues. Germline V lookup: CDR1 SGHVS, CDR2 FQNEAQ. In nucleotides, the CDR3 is TGTGCCAGCAGCTTAGCGACCCCCAGGACAGGGACGTATAATTCACCCCTCCACTTT. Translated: CASSLATPRTGTYNSPLHF. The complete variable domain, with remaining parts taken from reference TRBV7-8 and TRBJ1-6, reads GAGVSQSPRYKVAKRGQDVALRCDPISGHVSLFWYQQALGQGPEFLTYFQNEAQLDKSGLPSDRFFAERPEGSVSTLKIQRTQQEDSAVYLCASSLATPRTGTYNSPLHFGNGTRLTVT.

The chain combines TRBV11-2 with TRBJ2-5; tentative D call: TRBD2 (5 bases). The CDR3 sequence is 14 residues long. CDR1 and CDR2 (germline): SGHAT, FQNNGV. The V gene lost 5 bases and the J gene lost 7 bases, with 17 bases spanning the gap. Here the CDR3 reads CASSPVGGRGTQYF. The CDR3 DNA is TGTGCCAGCAGCCCAGTTGGAGGCCGCGGGACCCAGTACTTC. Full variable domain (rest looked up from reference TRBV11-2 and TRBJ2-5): EAGVAQSPRYKIIEKRQSVAFWCNPISGHATLYWYQQILGQGPKLLIQFQNNGVVDDSQLPKDRFSAERLKGVDSTLKIQPAKLEDSAVYLCASSPVGGRGTQYFGPGTRLLVL.

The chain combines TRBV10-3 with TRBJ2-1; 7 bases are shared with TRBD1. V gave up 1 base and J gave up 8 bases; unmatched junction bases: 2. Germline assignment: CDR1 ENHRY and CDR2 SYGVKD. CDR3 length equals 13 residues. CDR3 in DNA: TGTGCCATCAGTGAGTTTACAGGGGATGAGCAGTTCTTC. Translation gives CAISEFTGDEQFF.

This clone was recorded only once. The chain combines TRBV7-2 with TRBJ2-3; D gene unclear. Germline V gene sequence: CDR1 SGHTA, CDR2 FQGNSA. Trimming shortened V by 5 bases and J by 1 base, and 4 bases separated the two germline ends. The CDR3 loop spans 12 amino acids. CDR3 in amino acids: CASSPGTDTQYF. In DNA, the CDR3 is TGTGCCAGCAGCCCCGGCACAGATACGCAGTATTTT.

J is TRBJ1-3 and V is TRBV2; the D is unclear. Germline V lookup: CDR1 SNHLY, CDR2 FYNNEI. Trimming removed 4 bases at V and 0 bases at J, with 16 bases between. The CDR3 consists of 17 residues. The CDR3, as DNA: TGTGCCAGCAGTGGGGAGTCCGCTACTTTCTCTGGAAACACCATATATTTT. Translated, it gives CASSGESATFSGNTIYF.

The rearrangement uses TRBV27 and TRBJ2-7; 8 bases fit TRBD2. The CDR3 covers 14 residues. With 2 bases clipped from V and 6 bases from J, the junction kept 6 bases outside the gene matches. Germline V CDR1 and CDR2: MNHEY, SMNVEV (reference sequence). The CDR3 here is CASSLGLAPGEQYF. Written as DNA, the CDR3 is TGTGCCAGCAGTTTAGGACTAGCTCCGGGCGAGCAGTACTTC.

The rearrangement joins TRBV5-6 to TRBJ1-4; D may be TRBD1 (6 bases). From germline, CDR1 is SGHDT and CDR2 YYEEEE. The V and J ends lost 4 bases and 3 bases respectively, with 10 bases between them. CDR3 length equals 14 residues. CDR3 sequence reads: CASSLQGPNEKLFF. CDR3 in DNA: TGTGCCAGCAGCCTACAGGGACCTAATGAAAAACTGTTTTTT.

The CDR3 loop reads CASSYSDLRDSPLHF. CDR3 bases: TGTGCCAGCAGTTACTCGGACCTCAGGGATTCACCCCTCCACTTT. The chain carries TRBV6-6 and TRBJ1-6; possibly TRBD1 for D (5 bases). The germline gives CDR1 MNHNY, CDR2 SVGAGI (reference sequence). Trimming cost V 0 bases and J 8 bases, with 11 bases left between them. CDR3 length: 15 amino acids.

The CDR3 bases are TGTGCCAGCAGCGTAGCTACGGGGGTCGAGCAGTACTTC. It codes for CASSVATGVEQYF. The chain couples TRBV9 to TRBJ2-7; possibly TRBD2 for D (6 bases). The CDR3 length is 13 residues. Germline V CDR1 and CDR2: SGDLS, YYNGEE. V was clipped by 0 bases and J by 6 bases, with 10 bases between them.

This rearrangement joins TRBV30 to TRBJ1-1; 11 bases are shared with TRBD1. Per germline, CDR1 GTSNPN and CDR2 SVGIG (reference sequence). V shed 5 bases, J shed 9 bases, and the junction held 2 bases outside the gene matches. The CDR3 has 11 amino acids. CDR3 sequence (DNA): TGTGCCTGGGGGGACAGGGGGAAAGCTTTCTTT. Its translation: CAWGDRGKAFF.

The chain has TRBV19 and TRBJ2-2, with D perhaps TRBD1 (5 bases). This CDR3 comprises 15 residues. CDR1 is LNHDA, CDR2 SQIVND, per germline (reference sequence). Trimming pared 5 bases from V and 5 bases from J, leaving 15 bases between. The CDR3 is CASSLAGFWTGELFF. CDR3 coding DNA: TGTGCCAGTAGTTTGGCAGGGTTCTGGACCGGGGAGCTGTTTTTT.

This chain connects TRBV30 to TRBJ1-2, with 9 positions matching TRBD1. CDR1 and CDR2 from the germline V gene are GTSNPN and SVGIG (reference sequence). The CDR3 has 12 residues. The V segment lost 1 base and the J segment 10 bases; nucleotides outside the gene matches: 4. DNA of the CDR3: TGTGCCTGGAGTGCGGACAGGGGCTCCTACACCTTC. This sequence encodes CAWSADRGSYTF.

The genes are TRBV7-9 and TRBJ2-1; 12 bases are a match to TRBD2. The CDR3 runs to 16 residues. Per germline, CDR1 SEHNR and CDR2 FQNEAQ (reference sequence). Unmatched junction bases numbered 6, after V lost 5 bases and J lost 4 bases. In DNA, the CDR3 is TGTGCCAGCAGCACGGGACTAGCGGGCCCTTACAATGAGCAGTTCTTC. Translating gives CASSTGLAGPYNEQFF. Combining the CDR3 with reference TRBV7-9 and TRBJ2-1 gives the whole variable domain DTGVSQNPRHKITKRGQNVTFRCDPISEHNRLYWYRQTLGQGPEFLTYFQNEAQLEKSRLLSDRFSAERPKGSFSTLEIQRTEQGDSAMYLCASSTGLAGPYNEQFFGPGTRLTVL.

The CDR3 sequence: CASSQASPYGYTF. CDR3 nucleotide sequence: TGTGCCAGCAGCCAGGCCTCTCCCTATGGCTACACCTTC. The chain couples TRBV14 to TRBJ1-2, with D hard to call. The ends were cut back, 3 bases at V and 4 bases at J, with 9 bases in the middle. The CDR3 length is 13 residues. Germline assignment: CDR1 SGHDN and CDR2 FVKESK.

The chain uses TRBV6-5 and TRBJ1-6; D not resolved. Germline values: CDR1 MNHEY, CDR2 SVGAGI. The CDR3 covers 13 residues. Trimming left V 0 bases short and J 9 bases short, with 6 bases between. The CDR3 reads CASSYSSGSPLHF. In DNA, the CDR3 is TGTGCCAGCAGTTACTCGTCGGGTTCACCCCTCCACTTT.

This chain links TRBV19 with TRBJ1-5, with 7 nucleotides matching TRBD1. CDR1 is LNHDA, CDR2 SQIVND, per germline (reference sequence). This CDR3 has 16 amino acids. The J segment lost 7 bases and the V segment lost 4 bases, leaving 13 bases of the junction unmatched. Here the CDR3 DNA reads TGTGCCAGTAGTACTTCAGGGGGTGGCGGTAGGCAGCCCCAGCATTTT. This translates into CASSTSGGGGRQPQHF.

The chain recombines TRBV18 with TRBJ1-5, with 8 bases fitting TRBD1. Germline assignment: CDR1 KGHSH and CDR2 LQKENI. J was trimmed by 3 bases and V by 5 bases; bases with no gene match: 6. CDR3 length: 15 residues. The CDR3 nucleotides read TGTGCCAGCTCAACCGGGACAGGAAACAATCAGCCCCAGCATTTT. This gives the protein CASSTGTGNNQPQHF.

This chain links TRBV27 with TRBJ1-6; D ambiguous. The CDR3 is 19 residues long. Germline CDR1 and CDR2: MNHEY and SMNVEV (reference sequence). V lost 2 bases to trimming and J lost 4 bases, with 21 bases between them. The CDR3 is CASSLRVWVDPQYNSPLHF. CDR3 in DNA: TGTGCCAGCAGTTTACGGGTATGGGTCGATCCGCAGTATAATTCACCCCTCCACTTT.

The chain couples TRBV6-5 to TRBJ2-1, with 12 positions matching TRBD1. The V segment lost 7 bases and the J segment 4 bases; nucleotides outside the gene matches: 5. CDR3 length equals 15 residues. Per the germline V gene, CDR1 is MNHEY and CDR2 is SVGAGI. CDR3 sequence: CASKRDRGLYNEQFF. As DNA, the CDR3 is TGTGCCAGCAAAAGGGACAGGGGGCTTTACAATGAGCAGTTCTTC.

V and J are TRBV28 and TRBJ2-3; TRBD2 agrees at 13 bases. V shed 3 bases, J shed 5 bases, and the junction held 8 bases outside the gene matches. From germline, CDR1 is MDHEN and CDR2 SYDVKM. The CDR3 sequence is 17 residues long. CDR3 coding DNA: TGTGCCAGCAGTTTCTCGGCACTAGCGGGAGGGATAGATACGCAGTATTTT. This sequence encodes CASSFSALAGGIDTQYF. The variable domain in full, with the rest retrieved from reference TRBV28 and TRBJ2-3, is DVKVTQSSRYLVKRTGEKVFLECVQDMDHENMFWYRQDPGLGLRLIYFSYDVKMKEKGDIPEGYSVSREKKERFSLILESASTNQTSMYLCASSFSALAGGIDTQYFGPGTRLTVL.

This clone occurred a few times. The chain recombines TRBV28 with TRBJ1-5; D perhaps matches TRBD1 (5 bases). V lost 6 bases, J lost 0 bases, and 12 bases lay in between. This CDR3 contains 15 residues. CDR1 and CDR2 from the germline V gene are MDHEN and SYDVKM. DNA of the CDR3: TGTGCCAGCAGAACGGGGGGTAATAGCAATCAGCCCCAGCATTTT. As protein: CASRTGGNSNQPQHF.

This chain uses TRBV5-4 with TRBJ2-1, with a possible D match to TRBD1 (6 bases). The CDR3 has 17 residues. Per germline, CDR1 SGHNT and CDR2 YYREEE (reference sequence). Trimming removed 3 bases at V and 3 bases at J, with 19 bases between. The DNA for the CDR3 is TGTGCCAGCAGCTGGTCCCTATCGTGGGACAACTACAATGAGCAGTTCTTC. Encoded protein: CASSWSLSWDNYNEQFF.

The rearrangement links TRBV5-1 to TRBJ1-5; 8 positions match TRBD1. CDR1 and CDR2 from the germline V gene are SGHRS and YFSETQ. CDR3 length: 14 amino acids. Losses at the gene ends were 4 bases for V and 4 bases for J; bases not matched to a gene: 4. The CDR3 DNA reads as TGCGCCAGCAGCCCGGGGACAGGAAATCAGCCCCAGCATTTT. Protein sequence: CASSPGTGNQPQHF.

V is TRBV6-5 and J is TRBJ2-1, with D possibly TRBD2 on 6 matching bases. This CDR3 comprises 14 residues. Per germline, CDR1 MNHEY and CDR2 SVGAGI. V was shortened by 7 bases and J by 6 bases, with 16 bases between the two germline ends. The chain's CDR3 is CASTHGSLGNEQFF. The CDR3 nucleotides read TGTGCCAGCACCCACGGGAGTCTCGGCAATGAGCAGTTCTTC.

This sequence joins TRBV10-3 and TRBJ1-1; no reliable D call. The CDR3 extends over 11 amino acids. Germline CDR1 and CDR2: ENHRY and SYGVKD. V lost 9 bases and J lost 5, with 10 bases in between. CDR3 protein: CAISSGTEAFF. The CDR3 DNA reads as TGTGCCATATCCTCGGGGACTGAAGCTTTCTTT.

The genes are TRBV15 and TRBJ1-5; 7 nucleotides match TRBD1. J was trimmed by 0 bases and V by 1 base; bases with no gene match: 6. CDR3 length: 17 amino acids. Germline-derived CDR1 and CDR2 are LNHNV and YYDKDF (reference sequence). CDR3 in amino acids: CATSRGQGIRSNQPQHF. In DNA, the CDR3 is TGTGCCACCAGCAGAGGACAGGGTATACGTAGCAATCAGCCCCAGCATTTT.